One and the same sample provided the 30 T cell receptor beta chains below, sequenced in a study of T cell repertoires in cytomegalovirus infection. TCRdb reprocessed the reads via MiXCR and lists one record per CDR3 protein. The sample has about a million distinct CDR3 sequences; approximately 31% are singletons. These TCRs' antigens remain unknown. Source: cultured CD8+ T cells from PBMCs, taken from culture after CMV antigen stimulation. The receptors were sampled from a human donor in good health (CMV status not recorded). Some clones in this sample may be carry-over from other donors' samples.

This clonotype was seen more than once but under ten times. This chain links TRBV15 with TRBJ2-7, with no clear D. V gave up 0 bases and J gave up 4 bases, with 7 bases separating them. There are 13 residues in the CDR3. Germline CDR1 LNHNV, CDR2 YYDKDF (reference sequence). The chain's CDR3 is CATSREWGYEQYV. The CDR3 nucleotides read TGTGCCACCAGCAGAGAATGGGGTTACGAGCAGTACGTC.

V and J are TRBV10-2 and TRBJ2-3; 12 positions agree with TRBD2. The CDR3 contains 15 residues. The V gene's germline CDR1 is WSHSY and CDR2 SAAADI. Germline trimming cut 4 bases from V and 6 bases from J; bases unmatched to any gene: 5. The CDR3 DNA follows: TGCGCCAGCAGTGCCGCTAGCGGGGGGGATGATACGCAGTATTTT. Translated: CASSAASGGDDTQYF.

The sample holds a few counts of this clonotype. The CDR3 protein is CATRFRFLTYEQYF. In DNA form, the CDR3 reads TGTGCCACCAGATTCAGATTTCTTACCTACGAGCAGTACTTC. This chain joins TRBV24-1 and TRBJ2-7; D is undetermined. CDR3 length: 14 residues. Trimming took off 7 bases at V and 2 bases at J, with 14 bases between the two ends. Germline V gives CDR1 KGHDR, CDR2 SFDVKD.

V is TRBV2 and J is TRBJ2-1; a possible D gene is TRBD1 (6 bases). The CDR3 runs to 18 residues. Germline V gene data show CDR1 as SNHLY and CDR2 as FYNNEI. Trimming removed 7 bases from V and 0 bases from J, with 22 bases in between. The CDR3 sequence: CASKGDPSASSSYNEQFF. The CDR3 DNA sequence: TGTGCCAGCAAGGGGGACCCATCAGCGTCAAGCTCCTACAATGAGCAGTTCTTC.

In DNA form, the CDR3 reads TGTGCCACCGGAGCGGGGGGGAGCACAGATACGCAGTATTTT. Translation gives CATGAGGSTDTQYF. This chain links TRBV6-5 with TRBJ2-3; the match to TRBD2 covers 10 bases. The CDR3 extends over 14 amino acids. With V trimmed by 10 bases and J by 0 bases, 4 bases remained unmatched. The germline V gene encodes CDR1 MNHEY and CDR2 SVGAGI.

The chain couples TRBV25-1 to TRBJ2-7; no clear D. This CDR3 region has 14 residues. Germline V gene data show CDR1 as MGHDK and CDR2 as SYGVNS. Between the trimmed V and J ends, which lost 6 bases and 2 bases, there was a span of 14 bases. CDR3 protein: CASSVPGRTYEQYF. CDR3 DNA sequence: TGTGCCAGCAGCGTCCCGGGCAGAACCTACGAGCAGTACTTC.

DNA for the CDR3: TGTGCCAGTAGTAGGGATACAGGGGTCAACACCGGGGAGCTGTTTTTT. This sequence encodes CASSRDTGVNTGELFF. The chain carries TRBV19 and TRBJ2-2, with TRBD1 identical over 7 bases. The CDR3 is 16 amino acids. With V trimmed by 4 bases and J by 2 bases, 7 bases remained unmatched. Germline assignment: CDR1 LNHDA and CDR2 SQIVND (reference sequence).

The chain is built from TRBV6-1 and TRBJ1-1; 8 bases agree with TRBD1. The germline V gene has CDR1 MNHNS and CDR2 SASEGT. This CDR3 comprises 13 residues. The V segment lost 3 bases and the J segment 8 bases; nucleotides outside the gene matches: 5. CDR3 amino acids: CASSDYRDREAFF. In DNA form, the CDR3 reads TGTGCCAGCAGTGACTACCGGGACAGGGAAGCTTTCTTT.

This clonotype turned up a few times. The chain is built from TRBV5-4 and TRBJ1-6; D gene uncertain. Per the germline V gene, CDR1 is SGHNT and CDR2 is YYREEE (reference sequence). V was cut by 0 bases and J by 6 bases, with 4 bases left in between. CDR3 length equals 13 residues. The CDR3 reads CASSLDPNSPLHF. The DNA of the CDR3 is TGTGCCAGCAGCTTGGATCCTAATTCACCCCTCCACTTT. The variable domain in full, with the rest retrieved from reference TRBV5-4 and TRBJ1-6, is ETGVTQSPTHLIKTRGQQVTLRCSSQSGHNTVSWYQQALGQGPQFIFQYYREEENGRGNFPPRFSGLQFPNYSSELNVNALELDDSALYLCASSLDPNSPLHFGNGTRLTVT.

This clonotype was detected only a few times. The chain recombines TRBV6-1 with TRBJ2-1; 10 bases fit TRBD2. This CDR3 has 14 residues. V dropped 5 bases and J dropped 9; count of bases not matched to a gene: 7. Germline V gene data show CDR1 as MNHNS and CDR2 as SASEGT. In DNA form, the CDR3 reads TGTGCCAGCAGTCCCAACGGACTAGCGGTTGAGCAGTTCTTC. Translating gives CASSPNGLAVEQFF.

The DNA for the CDR3 is TGCAGTGCTAGGGACAGGGGAATCGGCAATCAGCCCCAGCATTTT. This encodes CSARDRGIGNQPQHF. This rearrangement joins TRBV20-1 to TRBJ1-5; TRBD1 aligns across 9 bases. The V gene end was trimmed by 3 bases and the J gene end by 2 bases; junction bases not matched to a gene: 5. CDR3 size: 15 residues. In germline, CDR1 is DFQATT, CDR2 SNEGSKA (reference sequence).

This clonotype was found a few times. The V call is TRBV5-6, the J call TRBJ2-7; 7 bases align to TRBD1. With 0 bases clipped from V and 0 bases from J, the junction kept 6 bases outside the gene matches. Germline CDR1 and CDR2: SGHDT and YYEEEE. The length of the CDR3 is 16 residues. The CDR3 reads CASSLETGPPSYEQYF. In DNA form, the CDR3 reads TGTGCCAGCAGCTTGGAGACAGGGCCTCCCTCCTACGAGCAGTACTTC.

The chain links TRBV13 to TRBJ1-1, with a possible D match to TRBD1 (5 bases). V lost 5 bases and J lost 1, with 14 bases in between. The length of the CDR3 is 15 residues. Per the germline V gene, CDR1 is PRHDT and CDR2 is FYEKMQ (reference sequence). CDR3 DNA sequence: TGTGCCAGCAGCCCACCTGCAGGGACGAACACTGAAGCTTTCTTT. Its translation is CASSPPAGTNTEAFF.

The CDR3 coding sequence is TGTGCCAGCAGTTTACGTAGGGGGTTGGTCACTGAAGCTTTCTTT. This codes for CASSLRRGLVTEAFF. The chain recombines TRBV27 with TRBJ1-1, with D tentatively TRBD1 (6 bases). Trimming took 2 bases from V and 4 from J, leaving 14 bases between them. CDR1 and CDR2 from the germline V gene are MNHEY and SMNVEV (reference sequence). The CDR3 is 15 residues long.

The CDR3 here is CSAILNTEAFF. The DNA for the CDR3 is TGCAGTGCTATACTTAACACTGAAGCTTTCTTT. The V call is TRBV20-1, the J call TRBJ1-1, with D unclear. The V end lost 4 bases, the J end lost 2 bases, and 5 bases lay between the germline ends. The germline gives CDR1 DFQATT, CDR2 SNEGSKA (reference sequence). The CDR3 consists of 11 residues.

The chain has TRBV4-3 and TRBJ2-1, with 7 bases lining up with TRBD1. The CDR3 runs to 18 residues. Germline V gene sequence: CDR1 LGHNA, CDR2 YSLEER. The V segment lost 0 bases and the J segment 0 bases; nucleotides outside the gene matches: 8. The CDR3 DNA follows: TGCGCCAGCAGCCAAGACCCAGGTTCAGGGGGCTCCTACAATGAGCAGTTCTTC. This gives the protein CASSQDPGSGGSYNEQFF.

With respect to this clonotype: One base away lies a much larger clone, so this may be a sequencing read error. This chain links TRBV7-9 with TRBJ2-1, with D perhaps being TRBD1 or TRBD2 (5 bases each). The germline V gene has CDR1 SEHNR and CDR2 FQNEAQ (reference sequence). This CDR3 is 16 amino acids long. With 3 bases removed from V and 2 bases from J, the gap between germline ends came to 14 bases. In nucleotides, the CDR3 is TGTGCCAGCAGCTTCCTGGCGGTGGGGGCCTACAATGAGCAGTTCTTC. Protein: CASSFLAVGAYNEQFF.

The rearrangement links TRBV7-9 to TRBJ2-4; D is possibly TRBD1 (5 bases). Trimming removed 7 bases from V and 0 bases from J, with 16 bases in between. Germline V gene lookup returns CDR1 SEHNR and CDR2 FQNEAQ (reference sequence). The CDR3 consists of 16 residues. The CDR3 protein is CASTPLDSLAKNIQYF. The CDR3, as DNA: TGTGCCAGCACACCCCTTGACAGTTTAGCCAAAAACATTCAGTACTTC. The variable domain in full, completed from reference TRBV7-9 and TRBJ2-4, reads DTGVSQNPRHKITKRGQNVTFRCDPISEHNRLYWYRQTLGQGPEFLTYFQNEAQLEKSRLLSDRFSAERPKGSFSTLEIQRTEQGDSAMYLCASTPLDSLAKNIQYFGAGTRLSVL.

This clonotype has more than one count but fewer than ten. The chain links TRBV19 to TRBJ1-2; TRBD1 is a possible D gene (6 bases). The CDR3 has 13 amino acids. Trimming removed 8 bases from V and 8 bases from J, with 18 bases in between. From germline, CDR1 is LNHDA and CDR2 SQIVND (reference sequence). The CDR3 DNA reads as TGTGCCAGTCGCCGGAGGGACAAAGGGGGCTACACCTTC. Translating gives CASRRRDKGGYTF. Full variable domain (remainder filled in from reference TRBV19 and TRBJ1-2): DGGITQSPKYLFRKEGQNVTLSCEQNLNHDAMYWYRQDPGQGLRLIYYSQIVNDFQKGDIAEGYSVSREKKESFPLTVTSAQKNPTAFYLCASRRRDKGGYTFGSGTRLTVV.

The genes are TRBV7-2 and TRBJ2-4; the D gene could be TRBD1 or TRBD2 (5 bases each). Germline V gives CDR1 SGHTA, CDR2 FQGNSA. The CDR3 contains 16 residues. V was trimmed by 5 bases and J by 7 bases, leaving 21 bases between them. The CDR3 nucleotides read TGTGCCAGCAGCCAATGGTCCGGGACCGATAGTAACATTCAGTACTTC. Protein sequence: CASSQWSGTDSNIQYF.

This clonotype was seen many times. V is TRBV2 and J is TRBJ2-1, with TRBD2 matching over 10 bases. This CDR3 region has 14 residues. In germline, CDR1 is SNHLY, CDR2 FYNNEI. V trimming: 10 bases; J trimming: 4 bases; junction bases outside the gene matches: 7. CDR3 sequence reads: CATRAGGLYNEQFF. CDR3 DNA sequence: TGTGCCACCAGAGCGGGGGGGTTGTACAATGAGCAGTTCTTC.

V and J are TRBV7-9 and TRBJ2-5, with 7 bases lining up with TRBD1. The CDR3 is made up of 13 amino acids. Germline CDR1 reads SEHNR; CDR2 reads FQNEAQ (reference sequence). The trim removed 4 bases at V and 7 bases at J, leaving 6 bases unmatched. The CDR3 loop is CASSSGTVPTQYF. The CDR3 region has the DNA TGTGCCAGCAGCTCCGGGACAGTCCCGACCCAGTACTTC.

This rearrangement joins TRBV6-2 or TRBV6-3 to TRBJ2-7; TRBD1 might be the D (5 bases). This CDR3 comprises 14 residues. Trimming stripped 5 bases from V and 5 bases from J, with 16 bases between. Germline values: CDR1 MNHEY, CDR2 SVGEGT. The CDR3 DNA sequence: TGTGCCAGCAGTACCCCGTGGGGCAGCAACGAGCAGTACGTC. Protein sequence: CASSTPWGSNEQYV.

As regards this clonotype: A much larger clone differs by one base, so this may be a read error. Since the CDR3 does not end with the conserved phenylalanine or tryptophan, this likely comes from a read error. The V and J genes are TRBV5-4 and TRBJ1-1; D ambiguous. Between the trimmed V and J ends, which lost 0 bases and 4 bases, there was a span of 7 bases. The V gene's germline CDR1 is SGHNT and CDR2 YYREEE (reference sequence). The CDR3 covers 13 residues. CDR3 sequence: CASSLESSTEAFL. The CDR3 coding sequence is TGTGCCAGCAGCTTGGAGTCCTCCACTGAAGCTTTCCTT.

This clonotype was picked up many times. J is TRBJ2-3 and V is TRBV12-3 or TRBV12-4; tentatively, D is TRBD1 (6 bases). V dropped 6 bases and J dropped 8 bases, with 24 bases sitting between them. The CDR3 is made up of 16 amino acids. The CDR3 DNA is TGTGCCAGCAGGGACGGACAGCTGGAAGTCTCGGGTACGCAGTATTTT. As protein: CASRDGQLEVSGTQYF.

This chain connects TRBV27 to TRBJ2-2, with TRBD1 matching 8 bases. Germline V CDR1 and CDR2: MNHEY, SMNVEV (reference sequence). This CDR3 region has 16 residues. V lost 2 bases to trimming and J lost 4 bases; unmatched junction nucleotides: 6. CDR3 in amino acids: CASSLEGQAFTGELFF. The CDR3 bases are TGTGCCAGCAGTTTAGAGGGACAGGCTTTCACCGGGGAGCTGTTTTTT.

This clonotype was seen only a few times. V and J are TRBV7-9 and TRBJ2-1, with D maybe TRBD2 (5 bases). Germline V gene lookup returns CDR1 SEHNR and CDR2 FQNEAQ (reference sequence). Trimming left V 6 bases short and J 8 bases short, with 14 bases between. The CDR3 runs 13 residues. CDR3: CASRYVGSDEQFF. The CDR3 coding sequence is TGTGCCAGCAGATACGTAGGGAGTGATGAGCAGTTCTTC.

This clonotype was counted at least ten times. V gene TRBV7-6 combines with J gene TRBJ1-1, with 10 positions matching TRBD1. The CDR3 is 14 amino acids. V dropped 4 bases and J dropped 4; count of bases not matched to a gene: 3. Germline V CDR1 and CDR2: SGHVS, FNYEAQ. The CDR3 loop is CASSSGTGVTEAFF. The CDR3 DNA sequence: TGTGCCAGCAGCTCCGGGACAGGGGTCACTGAAGCTTTCTTT.

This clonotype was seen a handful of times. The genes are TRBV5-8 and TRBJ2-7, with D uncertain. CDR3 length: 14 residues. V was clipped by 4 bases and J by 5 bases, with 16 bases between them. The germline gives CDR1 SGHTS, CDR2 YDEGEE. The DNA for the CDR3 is TGTGCCAGCAGCCTTCGGAATGCGCTGCACGAGCAGTACTTC. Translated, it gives CASSLRNALHEQYF.

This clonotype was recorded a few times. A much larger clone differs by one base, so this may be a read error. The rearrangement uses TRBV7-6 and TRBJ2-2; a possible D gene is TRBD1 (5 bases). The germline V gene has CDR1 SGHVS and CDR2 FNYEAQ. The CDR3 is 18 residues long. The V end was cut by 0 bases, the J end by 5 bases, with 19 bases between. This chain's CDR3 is CASSLAPRATEPTGELFF. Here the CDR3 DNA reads TGTGCCAGCAGCTTAGCTCCCAGGGCGACAGAGCCGACCGGGGAGCTGTTTTTT.